The rows below give T cell receptor beta chains drawn from one sample of a study of blood T cells in healthy people across ages. In TCRdb, the 5' RACE reads were re-called with MiXCR into one record per CDR3 protein. The data show 1.5 million to 2 million distinct CDR3 sequences, approximately 50% seen once. Material for sequencing was blood. Source of these receptors: a woman in her forties in good health. Both conserved end residues are part of each CDR3. The D gene is left open where the match is weak. Where a row states a size, it is once, few, many or the class of an expanded clone; other rows omit it.

D	size	V	J	DNA	CDR3
NA	few	TRBV24-1	TRBJ2-7	TGTGCCACCAGTGATAGTCATCACTACAAGCAGTACTTC	CATSDSHHYKQYF
NA	few	TRBV29-1	TRBJ2-7	TGCAGCGGAGGCGGTATCTGCTACTCCTACGAGCAGTACTTC	CSGGGICYSYEQYF
NA	few	TRBV12-3/TRBV12-4	TRBJ1-4	TGTGCCAGCAGCCACTTGGGGGCCGGGGGAGAAAAACTGTTTTTT	CASSHLGAGGEKLFF
TRBD2	NA	TRBV10-3	TRBJ2-7	TGTGCCATCAGTGACCATAGCAGCGGGGGTTACGAGCAGTACTTC	CAISDHSSGGYEQYF
TRBD2	NA	TRBV27	TRBJ2-5	TGTGCCAGCAGTTTCGGTAGCGGGGGGGAAGAGACCCAGTACTTC	CASSFGSGGEETQYF
NA	many	TRBV4-2	TRBJ1-2	TGTGCCAGCAGCCCGTCGGGAGACTATGGCTACACCTTC	CASSPSGDYGYTF
NA	NA	TRBV28	TRBJ2-1	TGTGCCAGCCTAAAAAACCAAGGGGGGACACCCTACAATGAGCAGTTCTTC	CASLKNQGGTPYNEQFF
NA	NA	TRBV3-1	TRBJ1-2	TGTGCCAGCAGCCAAGGCAGCGACCCGAGGGATGGCTACACCTTC	CASSQGSDPRDGYTF
NA	NA	TRBV6-6	TRBJ2-7	TGTGCCAGCACCCCCAGCCGGGGAATGGGCGAGCAGTACTTC	CASTPSRGMGEQYF
NA	NA	TRBV4-3	TRBJ2-7	TGCGCCAGCAGCCACAAACCCCCGGGCTCCGGGAGCGAGCAGTACTTC	CASSHKPPGSGSEQYF
TRBD1	few	TRBV12-3/TRBV12-4	TRBJ1-5	TGTGCCAGCAGTTTGGCAGGGGGGGATCAGCCCCAGCATTTT	CASSLAGGDQPQHF
NA	once	TRBV20-1	TRBJ1-2	TGCAGTGCTAGAGCAACGGAGAACTATGGCTACACCTTC	CSARATENYGYTF
NA	NA	TRBV4-1	TRBJ2-1	TGCGCCAGCAGCCAAGATTTTATAGGGGGTGCCAACAATGAGCAGTTCTTC	CASSQDFIGGANNEQFF
NA	NA	TRBV7-2	TRBJ2-5	TGTGCCAGCAGCTTCCCGACCACTATTCAAGAGACCCAGTACTTC	CASSFPTTIQETQYF
TRBD2	NA	TRBV12-3/TRBV12-4	TRBJ2-7	TGTGCCAGCAGTTTGGGAGGGCCCTCTTCCGAGCAGTACTTC	CASSLGGPSSEQYF
NA	NA	TRBV10-3	TRBJ2-5	TGTGCCATCAGTGGTTTGGGGGGAGAGACCCAGTACTTC	CAISGLGGETQYF
NA	NA	TRBV29-1	TRBJ2-5	TGCAGCGGCCGGATAACAGGAGGGGAGACCCAGTACTTC	CSGRITGGETQYF
NA	NA	TRBV28	TRBJ1-5	TGTGCCAGCAGTTTATCGGTCACTAGCAATCAGCCCCAGCATTTT	CASSLSVTSNQPQHF
NA	NA	TRBV6-1	TRBJ2-5	TGTGCCAGTGCCGGAAATCGAGGGACCCAGTACTTC	CASAGNRGTQYF
NA	NA	TRBV21-1	TRBJ2-7	TGTGCCAGCAGCACCAAACAGGTCCCCTACGAGCAGTACTTC	CASSTKQVPYEQYF